Below are 20 T cell receptor beta chains sequenced from a single sample in a study of blood T cell repertoires in COVID-19. The table came from immunoSEQ multiplex PCR; TCRdb's copy has only in-frame clones and leaves some out. The table records about 150,000 clones, roughly 90% of them present only once. Specimen: peripheral blood. The receptors here all came from a woman aged 60-70 years with active or convalescent COVID-19.

Written as DNA, the CDR3 is TGTGCCAGCAGCTTTGCTCAGGGAAATGAAAAACTGTTTTTT. Translated: CASSFAQGNEKLFF. The rearrangement joins TRBV7-9 to TRBJ1-4, with D maybe TRBD1 (5 bases). The germline V gene encodes CDR1 SEHNR and CDR2 FQNEAQ (reference sequence). Trimming took 3 bases from V and 5 from J, leaving 10 bases between them. The CDR3 loop spans 14 amino acids.

The rearrangement links TRBV12-3 or TRBV12-4 to TRBJ2-7; D possibly corresponds to TRBD1 (6 bases). V lost 5 bases and J lost 2, with 7 bases in between. The CDR3 sequence is 12 residues long. CDR3 in amino acids: CASSRTAYEQYF. CDR3 sequence (DNA): TGTGCCAGCAGTAGGACAGCCTACGAGCAGTACTTC.

This clone was recorded once. This chain uses TRBV10-3 with TRBJ2-6; D might be TRBD2 (5 bases). The CDR3 is 13 residues long. V was shortened by 11 bases and J by 0 bases, with 8 bases between the two germline ends. Germline V gene data show CDR1 as ENHRY and CDR2 as SYGVKD. CDR3 nucleotide sequence: TGTGCCGCCGAGGGCTCTGGGGCCAACGTCCTGACTTTC. Amino acid sequence: CAAEGSGANVLTF.

This clone was detected once. The V and J genes are TRBV7-9 and TRBJ2-2, with D perhaps matching TRBD1 (6 bases). Deletions cut 2 bases from V and 2 bases from J, with 9 bases between. The CDR3 contains 15 residues. Per the germline V gene, CDR1 is SEHNR and CDR2 is FQNEAQ (reference sequence). The CDR3 DNA sequence: TGTGCCAGCAGCTTACTGGACAGAAACACCGGGGAGCTGTTTTTT. Translated: CASSLLDRNTGELFF.

V and J are TRBV18 and TRBJ1-5; 9 positions agree with TRBD1. The CDR3 loop spans 18 amino acids. The V and J ends lost 4 bases and 4 bases, in that order; junction bases with no gene match: 14. Germline assignment: CDR1 KGHSH and CDR2 LQKENI. CDR3 in DNA: TGTGCCAGCTCACGCGCCGGGACAGGGACGTCAAATAATCAGCCCCAGCATTTT. Translation: CASSRAGTGTSNNQPQHF.

This chain joins TRBV5-4 and TRBJ1-2, with D tentatively TRBD1 (6 bases). The germline CDR1 and CDR2 sequences are SGHNT and YYREEE (reference sequence). The V and J ends lost 4 bases and 3 bases respectively, with 16 bases between them. The CDR3 is made up of 15 amino acids. CDR3 DNA sequence: TGTGCCAGCAGCGGAACAGGGTGGAGCGACTATGGCTACACCTTC. It translates to CASSGTGWSDYGYTF.

This rearrangement joins TRBV7-2 to TRBJ1-6, with 7 nucleotides matching TRBD1. V shed 2 bases and J 8 bases; nucleotides not matched to a gene: 6. The CDR3 sequence is 15 residues long. Per the germline V gene, CDR1 is SGHTA and CDR2 is FQGNSA. CDR3 amino acids: CASSLYWDSYSPLHF. As DNA, the CDR3 is TGTGCCAGCAGCTTATATTGGGACAGTTATTCACCCCTCCACTTT.

The chain is built from TRBV7-6 and TRBJ2-5, with D unresolved. The CDR3 spans 14 residues. Germline lookup yields CDR1 SGHVS and CDR2 FNYEAQ. Between the trimmed V and J ends, which lost 2 bases and 3 bases, there was a span of 10 bases. This chain's CDR3 is CASSLSNLKETQYF. The DNA for the CDR3 is TGTGCCAGCAGCTTATCTAACCTGAAAGAGACCCAGTACTTC. The full variable domain, with the rest looked up from reference TRBV7-6 and TRBJ2-5, is GAGVSQSPRYKVTKRGQDVALRCDPISGHVSLYWYRQALGQGPEFLTYFNYEAQQDKSGLPNDRFSAERPEGSISTLTIQRTEQRDSAMYRCASSLSNLKETQYFGPGTRLLVL.

This chain joins TRBV4-1 and TRBJ1-3; 7 nucleotides match TRBD1. The CDR3 consists of 17 residues. The junction had 8 bases not matched to a gene; V was cut back by 3 bases and J by 0 bases. Germline CDR1 and CDR2: MGHRA and YSYEKL. CDR3 protein: CASSQADRLYSGNTIYF. CDR3 DNA: TGCGCCAGCAGCCAGGCGGACAGGCTATACTCTGGAAACACCATATATTTT.

This sequence joins TRBV5-6 and TRBJ1-2, with D possibly matching TRBD1 (5 bases). Germline lookup yields CDR1 SGHDT and CDR2 YYEEEE. This CDR3 spans 15 amino acids. V was trimmed by 3 bases and J by 3 bases, leaving 15 bases between them. In DNA form, the CDR3 reads TGTGCCAGCAGCTCACTACTGGGGGGGTACTATGGCTACACCTTC. Translated, it gives CASSSLLGGYYGYTF.

The V gene is TRBV5-1, the J gene TRBJ1-5, with a weak D call TRBD1 (6 bases). CDR1 SGHRS and CDR2 YFSETQ come from the germline V gene. With 4 bases removed from V and 4 bases from J, the gap between germline ends came to 12 bases. The CDR3 is 14 amino acids. The CDR3 region has the DNA TGCGCCAGCAGCCCGAGGACAGAGAATCAGCCCCAGCATTTT. Translated: CASSPRTENQPQHF.

The V call is TRBV29-1, the J call TRBJ2-7; TRBD1 agrees at 8 bases. Looked up from germline, CDR1 is SQVTM and CDR2 is ANQGSEA. V lost 7 bases and J lost 2; bases outside the gene matches: 16. CDR3 size: 16 residues. CDR3 protein: CSALRRGGQGAYEQYF. As DNA, the CDR3 is TGCAGCGCCCTAAGGCGGGGAGGACAGGGCGCCTACGAGCAGTACTTC.

The chain joins TRBV5-1 to TRBJ2-3; TRBD2 agrees at 14 bases. The germline gives CDR1 SGHRS, CDR2 YFSETQ. V lost 4 bases and J lost 4; bases outside the gene matches: 5. The CDR3 is made up of 16 amino acids. The CDR3 here is CASSGGLAGGADTQYF. The CDR3 coding sequence is TGCGCCAGCAGCGGCGGACTAGCGGGGGGTGCAGATACGCAGTATTTT.

The chain employs TRBV5-8 and TRBJ2-7; weak D call: TRBD1 (6 bases). This CDR3 is built from 15 residues. The germline V gene encodes CDR1 SGHTS and CDR2 YDEGEE. Trimming removed 4 bases from V and 0 bases from J, with 14 bases in between. CDR3 amino acids: CASSLVPRGSYEQYF. CDR3 nucleotides: TGTGCCAGCAGCCTGGTACCCAGGGGCTCCTACGAGCAGTACTTC.

V gene TRBV10-2 combines with J gene TRBJ2-4; 7 positions agree with TRBD1. Per germline, CDR1 WSHSY and CDR2 SAAADI. Trimming removed 10 bases from V and 3 bases from J; junction bases left unmatched: 12. The CDR3 is made up of 15 amino acids. In DNA form, the CDR3 reads TGCGCCACAACAAGGGGGACAGCAAGCAAAAACATTCAGTACTTC. It encodes CATTRGTASKNIQYF.

The rearrangement joins TRBV6-4 to TRBJ1-1, with D possibly TRBD1 on 5 matching bases. V was pared by 7 bases and J by 3 bases, with 9 bases between. The CDR3 runs 12 residues. Germline V lookup: CDR1 MRHNA, CDR2 SNTAGT. CDR3 in amino acids: CASTYRYTEAFF. CDR3 DNA: TGTGCCAGCACTTACAGGTACACTGAAGCTTTCTTT.

The chain is built from TRBV11-2 and TRBJ2-1; TRBD1 aligns across 7 bases. The ends lost 5 bases at V and 5 bases at J; junction bases unmatched: 9. The CDR3 runs to 15 residues. CDR1 and CDR2 (germline): SGHAT, FQNNGV. The CDR3 DNA follows: TGTGCCAGCAGCATATTCGGGACAGATAACAATGAGCAGTTCTTC. It yields the protein CASSIFGTDNNEQFF.

This chain connects TRBV7-2 to TRBJ2-5; D gene uncertain. The V gene's germline CDR1 is SGHTA and CDR2 FQGNSA. Between the trimmed V and J ends, which lost 1 base and 3 bases, there was a span of 9 bases. This CDR3 contains 14 residues. The CDR3 nucleotides are TGTGCCAGCAGCTTAGAACTCGCCGAAGAGACCCAGTACTTC. This encodes CASSLELAEETQYF.

This clone was detected ten times or more. The chain uses TRBV12-5 and TRBJ1-2; D gene ambiguous. Germline lookup yields CDR1 LGHNT and CDR2 FRNRAP. The CDR3 is 16 amino acids. Trimming pared 0 bases from V and 4 bases from J, leaving 15 bases between. The CDR3 is CASGLVPPGGSYGYTF. DNA for the CDR3: TGTGCTAGTGGTTTGGTACCCCCGGGAGGAAGCTATGGCTACACCTTC.

This clone was seen only once. CDR3 sequence (DNA): TGCGCCAGCAGCCCGACTAGCGGCAACACCGGGGAGCTGTTTTTT. Translation: CASSPTSGNTGELFF. V is TRBV5-1 and J is TRBJ2-2; the match to TRBD2 covers 9 bases. This CDR3 spans 15 amino acids. V dropped 4 bases and J dropped 2; count of bases not matched to a gene: 3. Germline V gives CDR1 SGHRS, CDR2 YFSETQ.